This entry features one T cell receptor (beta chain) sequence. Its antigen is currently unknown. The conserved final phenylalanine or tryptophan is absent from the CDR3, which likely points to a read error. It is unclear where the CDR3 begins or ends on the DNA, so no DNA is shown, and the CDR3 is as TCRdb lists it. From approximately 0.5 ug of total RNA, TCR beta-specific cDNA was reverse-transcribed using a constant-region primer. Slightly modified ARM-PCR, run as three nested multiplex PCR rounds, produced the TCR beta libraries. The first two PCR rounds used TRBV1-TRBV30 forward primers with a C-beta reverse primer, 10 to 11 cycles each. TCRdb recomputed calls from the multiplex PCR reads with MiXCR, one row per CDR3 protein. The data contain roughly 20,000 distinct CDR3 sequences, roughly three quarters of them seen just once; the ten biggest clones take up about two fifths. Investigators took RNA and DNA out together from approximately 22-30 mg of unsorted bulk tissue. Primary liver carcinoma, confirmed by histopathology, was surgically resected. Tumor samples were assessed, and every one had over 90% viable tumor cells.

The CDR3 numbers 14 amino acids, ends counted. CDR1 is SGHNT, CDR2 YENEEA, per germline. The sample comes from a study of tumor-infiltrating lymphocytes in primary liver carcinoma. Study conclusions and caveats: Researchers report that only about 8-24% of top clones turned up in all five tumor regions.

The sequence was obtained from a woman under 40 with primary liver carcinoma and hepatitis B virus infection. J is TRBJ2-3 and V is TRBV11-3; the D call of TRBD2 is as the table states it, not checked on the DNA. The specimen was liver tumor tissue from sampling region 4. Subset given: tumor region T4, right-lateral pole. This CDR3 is CPSSLDGPTDTQYV.